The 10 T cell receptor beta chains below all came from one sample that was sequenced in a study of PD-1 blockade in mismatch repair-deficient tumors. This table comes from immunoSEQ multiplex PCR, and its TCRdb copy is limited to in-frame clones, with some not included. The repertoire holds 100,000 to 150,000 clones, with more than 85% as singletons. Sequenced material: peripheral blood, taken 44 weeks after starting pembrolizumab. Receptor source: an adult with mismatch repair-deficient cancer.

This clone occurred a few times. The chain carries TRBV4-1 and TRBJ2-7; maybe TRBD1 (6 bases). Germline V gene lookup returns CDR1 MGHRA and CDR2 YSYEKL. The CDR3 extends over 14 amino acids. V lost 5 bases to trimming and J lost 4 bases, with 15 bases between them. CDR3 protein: CASSTVQGSYEQYF. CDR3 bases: TGCGCCAGCAGCACTGTGCAGGGGTCGTACGAGCAGTACTTC.

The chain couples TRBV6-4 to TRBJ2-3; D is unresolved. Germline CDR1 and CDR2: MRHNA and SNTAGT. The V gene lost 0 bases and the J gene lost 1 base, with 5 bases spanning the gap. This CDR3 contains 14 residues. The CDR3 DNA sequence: TGTGCCAGCAGTGACTCACCAGGCACAGATACGCAGTATTTT. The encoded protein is CASSDSPGTDTQYF.

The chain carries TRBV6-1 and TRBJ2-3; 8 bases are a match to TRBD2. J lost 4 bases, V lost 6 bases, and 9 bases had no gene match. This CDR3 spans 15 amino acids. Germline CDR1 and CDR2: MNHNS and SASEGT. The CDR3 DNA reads TGTGCCAGCAGCACAGCGGGAGCAGAGTCAGATACGCAGTATTTT. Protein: CASSTAGAESDTQYF.

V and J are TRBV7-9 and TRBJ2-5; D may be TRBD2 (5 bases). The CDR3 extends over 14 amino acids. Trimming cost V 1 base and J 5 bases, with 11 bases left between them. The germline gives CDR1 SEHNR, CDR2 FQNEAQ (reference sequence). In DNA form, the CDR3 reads TGTGCCAGCAGCTTAGGGGTGAGGAGGGAGACCCAGTACTTC. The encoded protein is CASSLGVRRETQYF.

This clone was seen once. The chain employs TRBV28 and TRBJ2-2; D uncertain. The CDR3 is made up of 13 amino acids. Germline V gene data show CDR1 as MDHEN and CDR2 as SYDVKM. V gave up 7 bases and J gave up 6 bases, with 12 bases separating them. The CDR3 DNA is TGTGCCAGCACTCTAGTAAGGGCCGGGGAGCTGTTTTTT. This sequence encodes CASTLVRAGELFF.

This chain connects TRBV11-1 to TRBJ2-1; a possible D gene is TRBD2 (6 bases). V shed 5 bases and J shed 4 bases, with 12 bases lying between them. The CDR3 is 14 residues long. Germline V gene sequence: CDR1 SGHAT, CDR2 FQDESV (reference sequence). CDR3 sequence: CASSDRDSYNEQFF. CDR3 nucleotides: TGTGCCAGCAGCGACCGGGACTCTTACAATGAGCAGTTCTTC.

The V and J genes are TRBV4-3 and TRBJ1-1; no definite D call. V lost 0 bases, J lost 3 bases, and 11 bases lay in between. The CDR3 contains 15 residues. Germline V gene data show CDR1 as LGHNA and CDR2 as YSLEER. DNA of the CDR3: TGCGCCAGCAGCCAAGAGGCCCGCCCGGACACTGAAGCTTTCTTT. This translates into CASSQEARPDTEAFF.

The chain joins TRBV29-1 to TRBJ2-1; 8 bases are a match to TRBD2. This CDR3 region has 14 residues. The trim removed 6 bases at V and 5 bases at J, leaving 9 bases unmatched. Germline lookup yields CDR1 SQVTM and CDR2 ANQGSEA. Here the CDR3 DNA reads TGCAGCGTGCCTGTGGGACTAGGGAACAATGAGCAGTTCTTC. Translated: CSVPVGLGNNEQFF.

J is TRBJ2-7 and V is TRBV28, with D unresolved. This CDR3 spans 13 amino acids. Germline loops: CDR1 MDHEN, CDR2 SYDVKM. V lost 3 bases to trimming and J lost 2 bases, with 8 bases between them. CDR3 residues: CASSLLQPYEQYF. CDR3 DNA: TGTGCCAGCAGTTTGTTACAGCCCTACGAGCAGTACTTC. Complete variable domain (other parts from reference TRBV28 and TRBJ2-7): DVKVTQSSRYLVKRTGEKVFLECVQDMDHENMFWYRQDPGLGLRLIYFSYDVKMKEKGDIPEGYSVSREKKERFSLILESASTNQTSMYLCASSLLQPYEQYFGPGTRLTVT.

The CDR3 DNA is TGTGCCAGCAGAGGGGGGGGGTGGAATCAGCCCCAGCATTTT. Protein sequence: CASRGGGWNQPQHF. J is TRBJ1-5 and V is TRBV19, with D maybe TRBD1 (6 bases). Trimming shortened V by 9 bases and J by 4 bases, and 16 bases separated the two germline ends. Germline CDR1 LNHDA, CDR2 SQIVND (reference sequence). The CDR3 spans 14 residues.